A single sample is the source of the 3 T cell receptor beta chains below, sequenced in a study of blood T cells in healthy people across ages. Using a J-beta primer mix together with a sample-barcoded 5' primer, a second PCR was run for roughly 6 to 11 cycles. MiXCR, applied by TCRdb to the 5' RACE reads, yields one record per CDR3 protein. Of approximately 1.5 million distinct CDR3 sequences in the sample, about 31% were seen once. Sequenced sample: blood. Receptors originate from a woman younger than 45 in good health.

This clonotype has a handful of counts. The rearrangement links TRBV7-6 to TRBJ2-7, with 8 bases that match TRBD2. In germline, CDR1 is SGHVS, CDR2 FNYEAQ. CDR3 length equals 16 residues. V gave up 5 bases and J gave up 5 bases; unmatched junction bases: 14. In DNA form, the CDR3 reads TGTGCCAGCAGCGGCGGGGGGACACCCACCGTTGACGAGCAGTACTTC. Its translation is CASSGGGTPTVDEQYF.

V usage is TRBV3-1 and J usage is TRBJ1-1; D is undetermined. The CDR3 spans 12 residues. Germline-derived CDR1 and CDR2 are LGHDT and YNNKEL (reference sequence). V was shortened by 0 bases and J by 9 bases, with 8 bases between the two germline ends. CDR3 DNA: TGTGCCAGCAGCCAAGACAGTAACCAAGCTTTCTTT. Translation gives CASSQDSNQAFF.

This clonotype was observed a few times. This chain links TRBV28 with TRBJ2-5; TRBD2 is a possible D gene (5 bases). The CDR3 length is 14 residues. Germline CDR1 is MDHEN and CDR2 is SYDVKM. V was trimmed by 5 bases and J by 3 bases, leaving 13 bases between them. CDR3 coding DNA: TGTGCCAGCAGTCCGATCCCCGGGGAAGAGACCCAGTACTTC. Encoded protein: CASSPIPGEETQYF.